The 26 T cell receptor beta chains below were found in one sample sequenced in a study of CD4 T cells in relation to SARS-CoV-2 and coronaviruses. Unexposed donor CD4+ T cells date from 2011-2018, before the COVID-19 pandemic. After around nine days of culture, CD4+ T cells were isolated. Data came from immunoSEQ multiplex PCR; TCRdb stores just in-frame clones and leaves some out. This sample carries tens of thousands of clones, around three quarters of them seen once, and the ten largest clones take approximately 15%. Their antigen targets remain unknown. What was sequenced was CD4+ T cells from PBMCs, cultured in vitro. These receptors were obtained from a human donor in good health.

The chain uses TRBV5-1 and TRBJ1-2; D is undetermined. Germline assignment: CDR1 SGHRS and CDR2 YFSETQ. The CDR3 runs to 14 residues. Between the trimmed V and J ends, which lost 1 base and 6 bases, there was a span of 13 bases. The CDR3 nucleotides are TGCGCCAGCAGCTTGCGTGGGGATGGTGATGGCTACACCTTC. This gives the protein CASSLRGDGDGYTF.

The table lists this clone with a few counts. The V and J genes are TRBV7-2 and TRBJ1-2; 7 bases are a match to TRBD1. The CDR3 is 13 residues long. The germline V gene has CDR1 SGHTA and CDR2 FQGNSA. V dropped 1 base and J dropped 8; count of bases not matched to a gene: 4. CDR3 sequence: CASSLGTGNGYTF. CDR3 nucleotides: TGTGCCAGCAGCTTAGGGACAGGTAACGGCTACACCTTC.

This chain uses TRBV7-2 with TRBJ2-5, with TRBD1 identical over 7 bases. This CDR3 is 13 amino acids long. The germline V gene has CDR1 SGHTA and CDR2 FQGNSA. V lost 5 bases and J lost 5; bases outside the gene matches: 5. CDR3 sequence: CASSQDRAETQYF. CDR3 nucleotides: TGTGCCAGCAGCCAAGACAGGGCTGAGACCCAGTACTTC.

CDR3 DNA: TGTGCTAGTGGCCAAGGACTAGCGGCCACAGATACGCAGTATTTT. Translated, it gives CASGQGLAATDTQYF. The chain joins TRBV12-5 to TRBJ2-3, with 10 bases aligning to TRBD2. Germline assignment: CDR1 LGHNT and CDR2 FRNRAP. The V and J ends lost 6 bases and 2 bases, in that order; junction bases with no gene match: 5. The CDR3 extends over 15 amino acids.

The chain recombines TRBV19 with TRBJ2-5, with D perhaps TRBD2 (5 bases). There are 14 residues in the CDR3. Germline lookup yields CDR1 LNHDA and CDR2 SQIVND (reference sequence). Trimming cost V 2 bases and J 9 bases, with 16 bases left between them. DNA for the CDR3: TGTGCCAGTAGTATAAGGGCACCTCCCGGGGCCCAGTACTTC. This codes for CASSIRAPPGAQYF.

The sample holds one count of this clone. The chain carries TRBV4-2 and TRBJ2-3, with a possible D match to TRBD2 (6 bases). Germline CDR1 and CDR2: LGHNA and YNFKEQ. The CDR3 loop spans 18 amino acids. The V end was cut by 4 bases, the J end by 4 bases, with 24 bases between. CDR3 in DNA: TGTGCCAGCAGCCGATGGGGCGGGGACTCCTCCAAGGCAGATACGCAGTATTTT. It specifies CASSRWGGDSSKADTQYF.

There are a few counts of this clone. The chain combines TRBV11-2 with TRBJ2-2; no clear D. The germline V gene has CDR1 SGHAT and CDR2 FQNNGV. CDR3 length: 14 amino acids. V lost 5 bases and J 2 bases, leaving 9 bases between the germline ends. CDR3 DNA: TGTGCCAGCAGCCGGTTAGTTAACACCGGGGAGCTGTTTTTT. Residues: CASSRLVNTGELFF.

The genes are TRBV7-2 and TRBJ2-2; 9 bases map to TRBD1. V lost 7 bases, J lost 4 bases, and 7 bases stayed unmatched. Germline V gene lookup returns CDR1 SGHTA and CDR2 FQGNSA. This CDR3 spans 15 amino acids. CDR3: CASNKGQGSTGELFF. The CDR3 nucleotides are TGTGCCAGCAACAAGGGACAGGGAAGCACCGGGGAGCTGTTTTTT. Looking up the rest from reference TRBV7-2 and TRBJ2-2 gives the full variable domain: GAGVSQSPSNKVTEKGKDVELRCDPISGHTALYWYRQSLGQGLEFLIYFQGNSAPDKSGLPSDRFSAERTGGSVSTLTIQRTQQEDSAVYLCASNKGQGSTGELFFGEGSRLTVL.

The chain is built from TRBV3-1 (or the pseudogene TRBV3-2) and TRBJ1-2; a weak D match, TRBD1 (6 bases). Germline V gene data show CDR1 as LGHDT and CDR2 as YNNKEL (reference sequence). The V end was cut by 2 bases, the J end by 6 bases, with 13 bases between. This CDR3 has 14 residues. CDR3 in DNA: TGTGCCAGCAGCCAAACAGGGCTTCCCGATGGCTACACCTTC. It yields the protein CASSQTGLPDGYTF.

The chain joins TRBV7-9 to TRBJ2-7; 8 bases map to TRBD2. The V and J ends lost 5 bases and 1 base, in that order; junction bases with no gene match: 7. Germline values: CDR1 SEHNR, CDR2 FQNEAQ (reference sequence). This CDR3 is built from 15 residues. CDR3: CASSSPAGASYEQYF. CDR3 nucleotide sequence: TGTGCCAGCAGCAGTCCAGCGGGGGCTTCCTACGAGCAGTACTTC.

This chain joins TRBV29-1 and TRBJ2-7; maybe TRBD1 (6 bases). This CDR3 spans 13 amino acids. V was pared by 0 bases and J by 1 base, with 7 bases between. The V gene's germline CDR1 is SQVTM and CDR2 ANQGSEA. The CDR3 protein is CSVEEDRSYEQYF. The CDR3 DNA sequence: TGCAGCGTTGAAGAGGACAGATCCTACGAGCAGTACTTC.

The CDR3 DNA reads as TGCGCCAGCAGTGAGTCGGGTGTGGTACTTCAGCAGTTCTTC. It is translated as CASSESGVVLQQFF. The chain employs TRBV10-1 and TRBJ2-1; D gene unclear. CDR3 length equals 14 residues. Trimming left V 0 bases short and J 11 bases short, with 14 bases between. CDR1 WNHNN and CDR2 SYGVQD come from the germline V gene (reference sequence).

The chain has TRBV5-4 and TRBJ2-3; D may be TRBD1 or TRBD2 (5 bases each). Germline V gene sequence: CDR1 SGHNT, CDR2 YYREEE (reference sequence). V was pared by 9 bases and J by 4 bases, with 18 bases between. The CDR3 runs 14 residues. CDR3 in amino acids: CAMPGLGGPDTQYF. Written as DNA, the CDR3 is TGTGCCATGCCCGGGCTTGGGGGTCCAGATACGCAGTATTTT.

The genes are TRBV5-1 and TRBJ2-5, with D hard to call. The CDR3 is 14 amino acids. The V end lost 0 bases, the J end lost 4 bases, and 10 bases lay between the germline ends. The germline V gene has CDR1 SGHRS and CDR2 YFSETQ. As DNA, the CDR3 is TGCGCCAGCAGCTTGGAACCAAACAGAGAGACCCAGTACTTC. This translates into CASSLEPNRETQYF.

This chain links TRBV5-6 with TRBJ1-5; D is ambiguous. CDR1 and CDR2 (germline): SGHDT, YYEEEE. V lost 4 bases to trimming and J lost 1 base, with 3 bases between them. The CDR3 consists of 12 residues. The CDR3 DNA sequence: TGTGCCAGCAGCACCAGCAATCAGCCCCAGCATTTT. Translated: CASSTSNQPQHF.

V usage is TRBV15 and J usage is TRBJ1-1; no clear D gene. This CDR3 has 13 amino acids. Germline V CDR1 and CDR2: LNHNV, YYDKDF (reference sequence). V was clipped by 0 bases and J by 5 bases, with 7 bases between them. The CDR3 DNA is TGTGCCACCAGCAGAGATGCTCGGACTGAAGCTTTCTTT. Its protein product is CATSRDARTEAFF.

The chain employs TRBV5-1 and TRBJ1-4, with 7 bases identical to TRBD1. CDR3 length: 15 residues. V dropped 4 bases and J dropped 5; count of bases not matched to a gene: 8. CDR1 and CDR2 (germline): SGHRS, YFSETQ. The CDR3 here is CASSPGTAWNEKLFF. Written as DNA, the CDR3 is TGCGCCAGCAGCCCAGGGACAGCTTGGAATGAAAAACTGTTTTTT.

J is TRBJ2-5 and V is TRBV4-1; possibly TRBD2 for D (7 bases). The CDR3 is made up of 17 amino acids. Per the germline V gene, CDR1 is MGHRA and CDR2 is YSYEKL. The V and J ends lost 1 base and 1 base respectively, with 16 bases between them. The DNA of the CDR3 is TGCGCCAGCAGCCAAGTTGGTGCGGGGGCCCTCCAAGAGACCCAGTACTTC. The encoded protein is CASSQVGAGALQETQYF.

V is TRBV9 and J is TRBJ2-1, with a weak D call TRBD2 (6 bases). Trimming left V 4 bases short and J 5 bases short, with 13 bases between. This CDR3 region has 14 residues. Per the germline V gene, CDR1 is SGDLS and CDR2 is YYNGEE. CDR3: CASSTPGVNNEQFF. The CDR3 nucleotides read TGTGCCAGCAGCACCCCGGGAGTCAACAATGAGCAGTTCTTC.

The chain carries TRBV9 and TRBJ1-4; D ambiguous. V gave up 0 bases and J gave up 7 bases, with 13 bases separating them. The CDR3 length is 15 residues. Looked up from germline, CDR1 is SGDLS and CDR2 is YYNGEE. The CDR3 spells CASSVVAGYGEKLFF. Here the CDR3 DNA reads TGTGCCAGCAGCGTAGTTGCCGGGTACGGTGAAAAACTGTTTTTT.

The V call is TRBV6-5, the J call TRBJ2-7, with D tentatively TRBD2 (5 bases). CDR1 is MNHEY, CDR2 SVGAGI, per germline. Trimming cost V 0 bases and J 2 bases, with 8 bases left between them. This CDR3 is built from 14 residues. CDR3 loop: CASSYSTAAYEQYF. CDR3 in DNA: TGTGCCAGCAGTTACTCAACAGCGGCCTACGAGCAGTACTTC.

In its sample, this clone was seen a few times. The chain joins TRBV5-1 to TRBJ2-3, with D unclear. Per germline, CDR1 SGHRS and CDR2 YFSETQ. This CDR3 spans 15 amino acids. The V and J ends lost 0 bases and 6 bases respectively, with 14 bases between them. The DNA of the CDR3 is TGCGCCAGCAGCTTGGTCCAGGTAGTCCCGGATACGCAGTATTTT. Translating gives CASSLVQVVPDTQYF.

The CDR3 is CASRLQGLSPYEQYF. The CDR3 DNA reads as TGTGCCAGCAGACTCCAGGGTTTATCTCCCTACGAGCAGTACTTC. This chain uses TRBV2 with TRBJ2-7; possibly TRBD1 for D (5 bases). Per germline, CDR1 SNHLY and CDR2 FYNNEI. The CDR3 is 15 amino acids. Trimming left V 6 bases short and J 2 bases short, with 17 bases between.

The V gene is TRBV6-5, the J gene TRBJ2-3, with TRBD1 matching 8 bases. The germline V gene has CDR1 MNHEY and CDR2 SVGAGI. J was trimmed by 5 bases and V by 4 bases; bases with no gene match: 8. The length of the CDR3 is 15 residues. CDR3 coding DNA: TGTGCCAGCAGTTTGGGATGGACAGGGCGAGATACGCAGTATTTT. Translating gives CASSLGWTGRDTQYF.

The genes are TRBV4-2 and TRBJ2-3; D possibly uses TRBD1 or TRBD2 (5 bases each). This CDR3 spans 15 amino acids. In germline, CDR1 is LGHNA, CDR2 YNFKEQ. V was cut by 7 bases and J by 1 base, with 15 bases left in between. The CDR3: CASKERGAGTDTQYF. In DNA form, the CDR3 reads TGTGCCAGCAAAGAGAGGGGTGCAGGCACAGATACGCAGTATTTT.

J is TRBJ2-1 and V is TRBV18, with D possibly called TRBD1 or TRBD2 (5 bases each). The CDR3 spans 15 residues. CDR1 is KGHSH, CDR2 LQKENI, per germline. The V end lost 0 bases, the J end lost 4 bases, and 10 bases lay between the germline ends. The CDR3 region has the DNA TGTGCCAGCTCACCACCGGGACGGAATTACAATGAGCAGTTCTTC. The encoded protein is CASSPPGRNYNEQFF. The full variable domain, its missing parts supplied by reference TRBV18 and TRBJ2-1, is NAGVMQNPRHLVRRRGQEARLRCSPMKGHSHVYWYRQLPEEGLKFMVYLQKENIIDESGMPKERFSAEFPKEGPSILRIQQVVRGDSAAYFCASSPPGRNYNEQFFGPGTRLTVL.